The 2 T cell receptor beta chains below all came from one sample that was sequenced in a study of molecular identifiers for immune sequencing clone quantification. Each CDR3 protein gets one entry after TCRdb re-called the PCR reads with MiXCR. The data show under 100,000 distinct CDR3 sequences, about 23% seen once. Sequencing input: naive CD8+ T cells from blood, with Jurkat cell RNA spiked in. The sample's subset: FACS-sorted CD8+CD4-CCR7+CD45RA+ naive T cells. The receptors here all came from a human donor in good health. Some libraries in this study had Jurkat cell RNA spiked in.

In its sample, this clonotype was seen many times. The chain employs TRBV28 and TRBJ2-7, with a weak D call TRBD2 (6 bases). The germline V gene encodes CDR1 MDHEN and CDR2 SYDVKM. V was clipped by 3 bases and J by 6 bases, with 12 bases between them. The CDR3 has 13 amino acids. The CDR3 sequence: CASSFAGYREQYF. In DNA form, the CDR3 reads TGTGCCAGCAGTTTTGCGGGATATCGCGAGCAGTACTTC.

This sequence joins TRBV25-1 and TRBJ2-1; D is perhaps TRBD2 (6 bases). This CDR3 has 15 residues. Trimming cost V 5 bases and J 3 bases, with 14 bases left between them. CDR1 MGHDK and CDR2 SYGVNS come from the germline V gene. Here the CDR3 reads CASSTLADFYNEQFF. The DNA for the CDR3 is TGTGCCAGCAGTACCTTAGCGGACTTCTACAATGAGCAGTTCTTC.